A single T cell receptor (beta chain) is shown here with its context. Its matching antigen is unknown. The data derive from a study of human T cells and chemical hapten exposure. The wider study: Skin of the upper inner arm, approximately 2 cm by approximately 2 cm, received 2% DPC for sensitization. Patch testing was performed with 0.01% DPC on the upper back, with reading at 6 days.

Time point meaning: pre-sensitization, week 0. Sample treatment: therapeutic diphenylcyclopropenone sensitization with weekly scalp DPC. Unique molecular identifiers were linked by the library to individual cDNA molecules. TCRdb used MiXCR to reprocess the RACE reads, holding one entry per CDR3 protein. The profile covers about 120,000 distinct CDR3 sequences, with approximately 12% appearing a single time and 2.5% to 3% taken by the ten largest. Study findings and constraints: The count of PT1 expanded TCRs correlated positively with patch test score.

The ends were cut back, 3 bases at V and 3 bases at J, with 13 bases in the middle. This CDR3 is built from 15 residues. The germline gives CDR1 SNHLY, CDR2 FYNNEI. This rearrangement joins TRBV2 to TRBJ2-3; D possibly matches TRBD1 or TRBD2 (6 bases each). Sequencing used whole blood, obtained in connection with sensitization to the hapten diphenylcyclopropenone (DPC). This clonotype was obtained from a woman between 18 and 30 years old with alopecia areata. Some clones in this sample may be carry-over from other donors' samples. The CDR3 sequence is CASSDEGGGTDTQYF. The CDR3 nucleotides read TGTGCCAGCAGTGACGAGGGGGGAGGAACAGATACGCAGTATTTT.